This paragraph reports one TCR beta chain. Its antigen is currently unknown. The authors ran a second PCR of about 7 to 12 cycles using a sample-barcoded 5' primer and a J-beta primer mix. TCRdb itself ran the 5' RACE reads through MiXCR, one entry per CDR3 protein. The sample lists 650,000 to 800,000 distinct CDR3 sequences, 40% to 50% seen once, with roughly a fifth in the top ten. The sample comes from a study of blood T cells in healthy people across ages. The wider study: For every two T cells, template switching captured about one barcoded beta molecule.

The CDR3 has 17 amino acids. The V gene lost 6 bases and the J gene lost 2 bases, with 19 bases spanning the gap. Overall study results and limits: Because sorting was not performed, PBMCs prevented conclusive naive versus antigen-experienced comparison.

The sample was blood. This sequence originates from a man in his 60s in good health. The chain links TRBV12-3 or TRBV12-4 to TRBJ1-4; D is unclear. The CDR3 loop is CASSPGYLSGTNEKLFF. The CDR3 DNA sequence: TGTGCCAGCAGCCCGGGATACCTTAGTGGGACTAATGAAAAACTGTTTTTT.